This T cell receptor (beta chain) was captured by sequencing in a study of OX40 agonist ivuxolimab in advanced cancers. The table came from immunoSEQ multiplex PCR; TCRdb's copy has only in-frame clones and leaves some out. Of tens of thousands of clones listed, around nine tenths were seen once; the top ten hold roughly 0.64%. The CDR3 has 15 amino acids. V lost 5 bases to trimming and J lost 2 bases, with 15 bases between them. The germline gives CDR1 MDHEN, CDR2 SYDVKM. This sequence originates from an adult with an advanced solid tumor such as melanoma, head and neck, liver or kidney cancer. The chain couples TRBV28 to TRBJ2-5, with D possibly TRBD1 on 6 matching bases. Sequenced here: CD4+ or CD8+ T cells sorted from blood, sampled in a trial of the OX40 agonist ivuxolimab. This CDR3 reads CASSVPTDSQETQYF. As DNA, the CDR3 is TGTGCCAGCAGTGTACCCACGGACAGTCAAGAGACCCAGTACTTC.